The next 12 T cell receptor beta chains were all read from a single sample in a study of T-cell reconstitution after alpha-beta-depleted transplantation in children (dated by TCRdb to 2015 to 2016). Library preparation was by PCR. For sequencing, an Illumina HiSeq 2500 was employed. TCR library preparation used molecular barcoding, with unique molecular identifiers applied to normalize quantification of the TCRbeta repertoire. In-frame beta chains were kept once TCRdb had trimmed the public reads at Q25 with fastp and called clones with MiXCR. One record per CDR3 amino acid sequence lists the most common genes and DNA. The sample table holds just under 550,000 distinct CDR3 sequences, of which about 16% were seen once. Of the sample, 3.3% falls within the top ten clones. The source was PBMCs from the stem cell graft donor, collected from the stem cell graft. These receptors came from a human donor who donated a stem cell graft to a child with acute lymphoblastic leukemia.

The CDR3 DNA sequence: TGTGCCAGCAGCTCTCTAGCGGGGTCAGATACGCAGTATTTT. This encodes CASSSLAGSDTQYF. The gene calls are TRBV7-6 and TRBJ2-3; 9 nucleotides agree with TRBD2. The V segment lost 4 bases and the J segment 4 bases; nucleotides outside the gene matches: 3. This CDR3 is built from 14 residues. Germline V gene lookup returns CDR1 SGHVS and CDR2 FNYEAQ.

The genes are TRBV6-5 and TRBJ2-5; D possibly corresponds to TRBD2 (6 bases). The CDR3 is made up of 16 amino acids. Germline CDR1 and CDR2: MNHEY and SVGAGI. The V gene lost 0 bases and the J gene lost 3 bases, with 14 bases spanning the gap. For the CDR3, the DNA is TGTGCCAGCAGTTACTCAGGGGCGTGGGGGGAAGAGACCCAGTACTTC. It is translated as CASSYSGAWGEETQYF.

The gene calls are TRBV5-1 and TRBJ2-5, with D tentatively TRBD1 (5 bases). Between the trimmed V and J ends, which lost 0 bases and 0 bases, there was a span of 12 bases. There are 16 residues in the CDR3. Germline lookup yields CDR1 SGHRS and CDR2 YFSETQ. In DNA, the CDR3 is TGCGCCAGCAGCTTGGAAAGGGGATCGTACCAAGAGACCCAGTACTTC. Residues: CASSLERGSYQETQYF.

This chain links TRBV12-3 or TRBV12-4 with TRBJ2-7; D gene unclear. CDR3 length: 14 amino acids. Trimming pared 1 base from V and 2 bases from J, leaving 9 bases between. Written as DNA, the CDR3 is TGTGCCAGCAGTTTAGGGGTGAGAGCCTACGAGCAGTACTTC. Translated, it gives CASSLGVRAYEQYF.

The gene calls are TRBV20-1 and TRBJ2-7; no clear D gene. V lost 0 bases, J lost 4 bases, and 13 bases lay in between. CDR1 DFQATT and CDR2 SNEGSKA come from the germline V gene (reference sequence). CDR3 length: 14 amino acids. The CDR3: CSARDATGWYEQYF. CDR3 sequence (DNA): TGCAGTGCTAGAGACGCGACTGGTTGGTACGAGCAGTACTTC.

V usage is TRBV6-1 and J usage is TRBJ1-1; no definite D call. Germline CDR1 MNHNS, CDR2 SASEGT. Trimming removed 7 bases from V and 1 base from J, with 10 bases in between. The CDR3 totals 13 residues. The CDR3 sequence: CASTRLGNTEAFF. CDR3 in DNA: TGTGCCAGCACCAGACTGGGGAACACTGAAGCTTTCTTT.

This clonotype came up a few times. The genes are TRBV27 and TRBJ2-1; a possible D gene is TRBD2 (5 bases). This CDR3 has 16 amino acids. Looked up from germline, CDR1 is MNHEY and CDR2 is SMNVEV (reference sequence). Trimming removed 0 bases at V and 2 bases at J, with 11 bases between. CDR3 DNA: TGTGCCAGCAGTTTATCAACAGCGGAACCCTACAATGAGCAGTTCTTC. Translated: CASSLSTAEPYNEQFF.

The chain has TRBV12-3 or TRBV12-4 and TRBJ1-2, with D possibly matching TRBD1 (6 bases). CDR3 length: 11 residues. V lost 5 bases to trimming and J lost 7 bases, with 8 bases between them. CDR3 loop: CASSTGSGYTF. The CDR3 coding sequence is TGTGCCAGCAGTACAGGGAGTGGCTACACCTTC.

J is TRBJ2-1 and V is TRBV9; 8 positions agree with TRBD2. The CDR3 totals 16 residues. The V segment lost 1 base and the J segment 4 bases; nucleotides outside the gene matches: 7. Germline V lookup: CDR1 SGDLS, CDR2 YYNGEE. CDR3 protein: CASSVIGAGVYNEQFF. The CDR3 DNA reads as TGTGCCAGCAGCGTAATAGGAGCGGGGGTATACAATGAGCAGTTCTTC.

This clonotype was seen only a few times. V gene TRBV4-1 combines with J gene TRBJ2-7; no reliable D call. Germline V gives CDR1 MGHRA, CDR2 YSYEKL. V was clipped by 1 base and J by 5 bases, with 12 bases between them. The length of the CDR3 is 14 residues. The CDR3 region is CASSQVSGQDEQYF. The CDR3 nucleotides read TGCGCCAGCAGCCAAGTAAGTGGCCAGGACGAGCAGTACTTC.

The sample holds a few counts of this clonotype. The chain combines TRBV11-2 with TRBJ2-3; no clear D gene. Germline V CDR1 and CDR2: SGHAT, FQNNGV. Trimming shortened V by 5 bases and J by 8 bases, and 8 bases separated the two germline ends. This CDR3 has 11 amino acids. The CDR3 loop reads CASSLVGTQYF. The CDR3 nucleotides read TGTGCCAGCAGCCTCGTGGGTACGCAGTATTTT.

This sequence joins TRBV12-3 or TRBV12-4 and TRBJ2-2, with D possibly being TRBD2 (6 bases). Trimming cost V 3 bases and J 4 bases, with 12 bases left between them. The length of the CDR3 is 15 residues. CDR3 DNA: TGTGCCAGCAGTTTCGGGAGTTCTCCCACCGGGGAGCTGTTTTTT. It translates to CASSFGSSPTGELFF.